Many counts were recorded for the clone carrying this T cell receptor (beta chain). The target antigen is unknown. Construction of the TCRbeta library involved unique molecular identifiers. TCRdb redid the calling of the PCR reads with MiXCR, one entry per CDR3 protein. In the table there are under 300,000 distinct CDR3 sequences, more than 9% of which are singletons. The sample originates from a study of T-cell reconstitution after alpha-beta-depleted transplantation in children. General study points: Diversity and T-cell counts at one year after transplant derived mostly from new T cells. In some patients, recipient T cells and intrathymic progenitors surviving conditioning explained high day-60 diversity. Approximately two months post-transplant, alpha-beta T cells reportedly originated from several hundred expanded graft clones.

The CDR3 extends over 12 amino acids. V lost 0 bases, J lost 0 bases, and 3 bases lay in between. Germline CDR1 reads SQVTM; CDR2 reads ANQGSEA. The rearrangement links TRBV29-1 to TRBJ2-7; unclear D gene. The sequencing here drew on peripheral blood, taken 180 days after TCRalphabeta/CD19-depleted stem cell transplant. The sequence came from a male patient under 10 years old who had a stem cell transplant for chronic granulomatous disease, so the T cells may come from the graft donor. The CDR3 region is CSVEEDSYEQYF. The CDR3 DNA is TGCAGCGTTGAAGAGGACTCCTACGAGCAGTACTTC.